This record concerns one TCR beta chain sequence. Assay used: immunoSEQ multiplex PCR; TCRdb lists only in-frame clones, some missing. The table has around 95,000 clones, roughly nine tenths seen once. This sample is drawn from a study of blood T cell repertoires in COVID-19. Study overall: Researchers got acute and convalescent COVID-19 samples from the United States, Italy and Spain.

CDR3 length equals 15 residues. Trimming removed 2 bases at V and 10 bases at J, with 15 bases between. The germline CDR1 and CDR2 sequences are MNHEY and SVGEGT. This TCR was recovered from a man aged 25 to 40 in a cohort sampled during active COVID-19. Sequencing was done on a sample of peripheral blood. V gene TRBV6-2 or TRBV6-3 combines with J gene TRBJ1-6, with D possibly being TRBD1 (5 bases). The CDR3 nucleotides read TGTGCCAGCAGTTACGTCGGACGGGGGTCATCACCCCTCCACTTT. Amino acid sequence: CASSYVGRGSSPLHF.